One and the same sample provided the 14 T cell receptor beta chains below, sequenced in a study of T cell changes during pregnancy in multiple sclerosis. Using immunoSEQ multiplex PCR, the repertoire was profiled, and TCRdb retains in-frame clones only, with some absent. This sample has about 50,000 clones, with approximately 92% found just once. Sequencing was performed on CD4+ T cells from peripheral blood mononuclear cells, taken in the third trimester of pregnancy. These receptors were taken from a female donor with multiple sclerosis, enrolled in a pregnancy study.

The chain carries TRBV10-3 and TRBJ1-2; 9 bases map to TRBD1. Germline values: CDR1 ENHRY, CDR2 SYGVKD. The CDR3 runs 16 residues. The trim removed 7 bases at V and 2 bases at J, leaving 11 bases unmatched. The CDR3 region has the DNA TGTGCCATCAAAACGGCGGGACAGGGATTCAACTATGGCTACACCTTC. Translated, it gives CAIKTAGQGFNYGYTF.

This chain uses TRBV5-8 with TRBJ2-7; the D is unclear. The CDR3 runs 12 residues. Trimming stripped 1 base from V and 4 bases from J, with 6 bases between. Germline CDR1 is SGHTS and CDR2 is YDEGEE. The CDR3 DNA follows: TGTGCCAGCAGCTTGTTCAGTTACGAGCAGTACTTC. Its translation is CASSLFSYEQYF.

The chain joins TRBV10-3 to TRBJ2-7; D perhaps matches TRBD2 (5 bases). Germline lookup yields CDR1 ENHRY and CDR2 SYGVKD. V lost 0 bases and J lost 3, with 18 bases in between. The CDR3 covers 17 residues. DNA for the CDR3: TGTGCCATCAGTGAGTCGGGCCGGGGTCGACCGCTCTACGAGCAGTACTTC. Translation: CAISESGRGRPLYEQYF.

V usage is TRBV5-1 and J usage is TRBJ2-1; 15 nucleotides align to TRBD2. CDR1 is SGHRS, CDR2 YFSETQ, per germline. The V and J ends lost 0 bases and 6 bases, in that order; junction bases with no gene match: 4. This CDR3 has 17 residues. CDR3 DNA sequence: TGCGCCAGCAGCTTGGAGGGGACTAGCGGGGGGACCAATGAGCAGTTCTTC. This codes for CASSLEGTSGGTNEQFF.

This rearrangement joins TRBV7-3 to TRBJ2-5; 9 bases line up with TRBD1. The CDR3 has 15 amino acids. CDR1 SGHTA and CDR2 FQGTGA come from the germline V gene. The V gene end was trimmed by 1 base and the J gene end by 5 bases; junction bases not matched to a gene: 5. CDR3 sequence reads: CASSLMTGGGETQYF. The CDR3 DNA sequence: TGTGCCAGCAGCTTAATGACAGGGGGTGGGGAGACCCAGTACTTC.

The V gene is TRBV30, the J gene TRBJ2-1, with 8 bases lining up with TRBD2. The V segment lost 3 bases and the J segment 4 bases; nucleotides outside the gene matches: 11. Per germline, CDR1 GTSNPN and CDR2 SVGIG (reference sequence). The CDR3 has 16 residues. The CDR3 nucleotides read TGTGCCTGGAGGCTAGCGGGCGTTGGAGGGTACAATGAGCAGTTCTTC. Amino acid sequence: CAWRLAGVGGYNEQFF. Complete variable domain (other parts from reference TRBV30 and TRBJ2-1): SQTIHQWPATLVQPVGSPLSLECTVEGTSNPNLYWYRQAAGRGLQLLFYSVGIGQISSEVPQNLSASRPQDRQFILSSKKLLLSDSGFYLCAWRLAGVGGYNEQFFGPGTRLTVL.

This sequence joins TRBV7-2 and TRBJ2-2; D is unclear. Germline CDR1 and CDR2: SGHTA and FQGNSA. Trimming cost V 4 bases and J 6 bases, with 9 bases left between them. CDR3 size: 13 residues. CDR3 nucleotides: TGTGCCAGCAGCTACAATCCCCCCGGGGAGCTGTTTTTT. Translating it yields CASSYNPPGELFF. Full variable domain (remainder filled in from reference TRBV7-2 and TRBJ2-2): GAGVSQSPSNKVTEKGKDVELRCDPISGHTALYWYRQSLGQGLEFLIYFQGNSAPDKSGLPSDRFSAERTGGSVSTLTIQRTQQEDSAVYLCASSYNPPGELFFGEGSRLTVL.

This chain's CDR3 is CASSLFSGGPYNEQFF. CDR3 bases: TGTGCCAGCAGCTTATTCTCGGGGGGGCCTTACAATGAGCAGTTCTTC. This sequence joins TRBV7-2 and TRBJ2-1; 8 bases line up with TRBD2. The CDR3 extends over 16 amino acids. The V gene end was trimmed by 2 bases and the J gene end by 4 bases; junction bases not matched to a gene: 7. The germline CDR1 and CDR2 sequences are SGHTA and FQGNSA.

The rearrangement links TRBV9 to TRBJ2-3, with 7 positions matching TRBD2. J was trimmed by 6 bases and V by 4 bases; bases with no gene match: 2. The CDR3 spans 12 residues. Germline V lookup: CDR1 SGDLS, CDR2 YYNGEE. Here the CDR3 DNA reads TGTGCCAGCAGCCCAGCGGGGGATACGCAGTATTTT. This translates into CASSPAGDTQYF.

Here the CDR3 DNA reads TGCGCCAGCAGCCAAGCTACTAGCGGGGGGGCTGATACGCAGTATTTT. Its protein product is CASSQATSGGADTQYF. The chain has TRBV4-1 and TRBJ2-3, with 13 bases lining up with TRBD2. After removal of 1 base from V and 6 bases from J, the junction contained 4 bases not matched to a gene. Germline loops: CDR1 MGHRA, CDR2 YSYEKL. CDR3 length: 16 amino acids.

The chain combines TRBV7-2 with TRBJ2-5, with D possibly TRBD1 on 5 matching bases. CDR3 length equals 13 residues. V lost 3 bases and J 7 bases, leaving 12 bases between the germline ends. CDR1 and CDR2 from the germline V gene are SGHTA and FQGNSA. The CDR3 nucleotides read TGTGCCAGCAGCTTCCAGGGCTTCGGGACCCAGTACTTC. This encodes CASSFQGFGTQYF.

The chain has TRBV7-9 and TRBJ1-1; D might be TRBD1 (5 bases). V lost 8 bases and J 3 bases, leaving 19 bases between the germline ends. This CDR3 region has 15 residues. Germline loops: CDR1 SEHNR, CDR2 FQNEAQ (reference sequence). The CDR3 loop is CASGGYRGWDTEAFF. Here the CDR3 DNA reads TGTGCCAGCGGGGGGTACAGAGGGTGGGACACTGAAGCTTTCTTT.

The chain combines TRBV11-2 with TRBJ1-1; 7 bases fit TRBD1. With 5 bases clipped from V and 2 bases from J, the junction kept 14 bases outside the gene matches. The germline gives CDR1 SGHAT, CDR2 FQNNGV. The CDR3 spans 17 residues. The CDR3: CASSPNDRARVNTEAFF. In DNA form, the CDR3 reads TGTGCCAGCAGCCCAAACGACAGGGCAAGGGTTAACACTGAAGCTTTCTTT.

V usage is TRBV5-4 and J usage is TRBJ2-5; 12 nucleotides line up with TRBD2. V dropped 6 bases and J dropped 3; count of bases not matched to a gene: 6. Germline V gives CDR1 SGHNT, CDR2 YYREEE (reference sequence). CDR3 length: 15 amino acids. The CDR3 nucleotides are TGTGCCAGCACCTTCCGACTAGCGGGGGAAGAGACCCAGTACTTC. Translated: CASTFRLAGEETQYF.